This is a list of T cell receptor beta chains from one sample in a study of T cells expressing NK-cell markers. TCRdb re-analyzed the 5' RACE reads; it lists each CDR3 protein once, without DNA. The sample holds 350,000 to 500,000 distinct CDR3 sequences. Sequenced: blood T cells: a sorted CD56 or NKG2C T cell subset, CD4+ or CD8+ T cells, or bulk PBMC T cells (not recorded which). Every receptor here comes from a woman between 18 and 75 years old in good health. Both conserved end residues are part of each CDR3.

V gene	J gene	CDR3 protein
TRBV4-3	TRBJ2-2	CASGIGTGSTGELFF
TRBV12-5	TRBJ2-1	CASGLPDRVSGNEQFF
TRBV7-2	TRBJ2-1	CASSTSGTGTYNEQFF
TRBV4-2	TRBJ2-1	CASSQGAVFYNEQFF
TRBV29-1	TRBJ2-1	CSVVPHLAGGNNEQFF
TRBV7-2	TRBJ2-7	CASSLRDGLSYEQYF
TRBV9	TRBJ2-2	CASSVSLLGAANTGELFF
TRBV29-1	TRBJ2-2	CSVESRQHTGELFF
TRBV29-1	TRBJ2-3	CSLRREPRDTQYF
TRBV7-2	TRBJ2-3	CASSLDQGGRYF
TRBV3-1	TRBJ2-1	CASSQARRTNDNNEQFF
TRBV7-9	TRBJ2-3	CASSLTGTGVTDTQYF
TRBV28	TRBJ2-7	CASSDRVGSYEQYF
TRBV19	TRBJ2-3	CASSRAPPAEGTAHTQYF
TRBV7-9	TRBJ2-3	CASSLGGPPDTQYF
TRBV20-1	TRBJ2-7	CSARDKLAGGYEQYF
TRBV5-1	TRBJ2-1	CASSSRTSGTLSGEQFF
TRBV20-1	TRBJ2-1	CSASGVFGPRSSYNEQFF
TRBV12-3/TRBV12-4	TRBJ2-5	CASSPYRQGQETQYF
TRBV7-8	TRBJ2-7	CASSPSGSSYEQYF
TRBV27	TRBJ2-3	CASSPYLTDTQYF
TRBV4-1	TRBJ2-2	CASSQDSFSTNTGELFF
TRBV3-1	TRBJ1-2	CASSQSPANYGYTF
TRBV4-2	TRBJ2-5	CASSQSGLAGRETQYF
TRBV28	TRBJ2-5	CASEPNVGEETQYF
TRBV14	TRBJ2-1	CASNLGGGANEQFF
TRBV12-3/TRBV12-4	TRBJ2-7	CASSTLAGGPYEQYF
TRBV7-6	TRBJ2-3	CASSLASGSGTDTQYF
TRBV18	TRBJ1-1	CASSPYSGFRDTEAFF
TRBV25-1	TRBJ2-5	CASSDPTSIETQYF
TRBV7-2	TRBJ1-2	CASSLGYSINYGYTF
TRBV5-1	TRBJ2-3	CASSSQERASTDTQYF
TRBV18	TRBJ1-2	CASSPLPVNYGYTF
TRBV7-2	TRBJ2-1	CASSLDKYNEQFF
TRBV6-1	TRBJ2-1	CASSDTRANEQFF
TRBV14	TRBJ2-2	CASSQDGGPLLAGELFF
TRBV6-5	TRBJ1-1	CASSYSNRVNTEAFF
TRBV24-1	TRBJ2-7	CATSVTGSYEQYF
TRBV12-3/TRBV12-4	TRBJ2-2	CASSAREGVTGELFF
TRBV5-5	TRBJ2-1	CASSLAGQTSNEQFF
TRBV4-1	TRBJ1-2	CASSQVTGGYTF
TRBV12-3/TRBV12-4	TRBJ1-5	CASSFTIDQPQHF
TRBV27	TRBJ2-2	CASISRDGKITGELFF
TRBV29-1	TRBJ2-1	CSVGRGDWEQFF
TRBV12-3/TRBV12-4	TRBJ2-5	CASRIRETQYF
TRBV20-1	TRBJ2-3	CSARDRLAGARDTQYF
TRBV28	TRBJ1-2	CASQGPSGAAYGYTF
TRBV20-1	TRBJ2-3	CSATRGDTQYF
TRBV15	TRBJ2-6	CATSRARINGANVLTF
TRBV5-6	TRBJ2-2	CASSLIGGLANTGELFF